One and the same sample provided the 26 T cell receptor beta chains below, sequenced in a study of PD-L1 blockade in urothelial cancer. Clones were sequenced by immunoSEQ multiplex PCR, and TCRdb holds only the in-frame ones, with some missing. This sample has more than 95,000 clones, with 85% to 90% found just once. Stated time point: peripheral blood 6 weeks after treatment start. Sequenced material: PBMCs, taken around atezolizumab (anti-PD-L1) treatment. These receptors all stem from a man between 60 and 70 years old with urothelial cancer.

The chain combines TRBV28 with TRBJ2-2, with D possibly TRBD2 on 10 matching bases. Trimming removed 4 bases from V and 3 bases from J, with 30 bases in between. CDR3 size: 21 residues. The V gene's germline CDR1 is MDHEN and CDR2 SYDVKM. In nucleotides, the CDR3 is TGTGCCAGCAGTTCCCGGTGGACAGGGGTAGTAAGCGGGGGGGACACCGGGGAGCTGTTTTTT. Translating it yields CASSSRWTGVVSGGDTGELFF.

The CDR3 DNA reads TGTGCCAGCTCACCTGAGACAGGGGGATTCGAGCAGTTCTTC. Translating it yields CASSPETGGFEQFF. The genes are TRBV18 and TRBJ2-1; 9 bases line up with TRBD1. Germline trimming cut 3 bases from V and 10 bases from J; bases unmatched to any gene: 7. The CDR3 is made up of 14 amino acids. Germline CDR1 KGHSH, CDR2 LQKENI.

CDR3 region: CASTTSSLGREGEQFF. The DNA of the CDR3 is TGTGCCAGCACCACGTCCTCTCTTGGCAGGGAGGGTGAGCAGTTCTTC. The chain uses TRBV28 and TRBJ2-1, with TRBD2 identical over 7 bases. Germline lookup yields CDR1 MDHEN and CDR2 SYDVKM. The junction had 18 bases not matched to a gene; V was cut back by 7 bases and J by 9 bases. The CDR3 length is 16 residues.

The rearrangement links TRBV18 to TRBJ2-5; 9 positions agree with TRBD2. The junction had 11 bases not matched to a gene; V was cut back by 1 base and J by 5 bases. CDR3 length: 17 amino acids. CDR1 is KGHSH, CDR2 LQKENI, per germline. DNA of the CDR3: TGTGCCAGCTCACCACGCGGGATAGCGGGGGCCGTGGAGACCCAGTACTTC. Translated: CASSPRGIAGAVETQYF.

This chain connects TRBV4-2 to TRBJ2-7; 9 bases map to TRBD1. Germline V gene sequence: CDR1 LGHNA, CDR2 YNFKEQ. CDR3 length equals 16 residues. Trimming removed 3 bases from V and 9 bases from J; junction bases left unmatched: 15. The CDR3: CASSQIDPGQGAGQYF. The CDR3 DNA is TGTGCCAGCAGCCAGATAGATCCGGGACAGGGCGCGGGGCAGTACTTC.

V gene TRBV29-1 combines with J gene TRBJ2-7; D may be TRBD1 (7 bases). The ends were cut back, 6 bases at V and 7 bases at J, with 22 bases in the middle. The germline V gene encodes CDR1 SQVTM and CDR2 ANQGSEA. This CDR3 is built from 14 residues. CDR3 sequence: CSVAQTGTLREQYF. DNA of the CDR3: TGCAGCGTAGCCCAGACAGGGACTTTGAGAGAGCAGTACTTC.

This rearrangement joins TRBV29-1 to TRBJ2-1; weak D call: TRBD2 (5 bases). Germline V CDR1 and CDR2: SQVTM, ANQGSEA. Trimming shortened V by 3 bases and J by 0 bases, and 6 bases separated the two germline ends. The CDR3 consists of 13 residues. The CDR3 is CSVDRGSYNEQFF. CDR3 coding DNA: TGCAGCGTTGATCGGGGCTCCTACAATGAGCAGTTCTTC.

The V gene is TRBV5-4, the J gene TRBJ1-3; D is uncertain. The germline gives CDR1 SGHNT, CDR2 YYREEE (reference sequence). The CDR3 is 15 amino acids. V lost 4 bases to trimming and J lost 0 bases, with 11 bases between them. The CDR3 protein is CASSPTGGSGNTIYF. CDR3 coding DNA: TGTGCCAGCAGCCCTACCGGTGGCTCTGGAAACACCATATATTTT.

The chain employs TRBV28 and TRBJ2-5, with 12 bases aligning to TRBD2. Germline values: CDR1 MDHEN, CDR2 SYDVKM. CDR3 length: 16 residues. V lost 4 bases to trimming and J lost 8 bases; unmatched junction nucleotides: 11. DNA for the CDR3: TGTGCCAGCAGTTCTATCCCGACTAGCGGGGGTGAAACCCAGTACTTC. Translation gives CASSSIPTSGGETQYF.

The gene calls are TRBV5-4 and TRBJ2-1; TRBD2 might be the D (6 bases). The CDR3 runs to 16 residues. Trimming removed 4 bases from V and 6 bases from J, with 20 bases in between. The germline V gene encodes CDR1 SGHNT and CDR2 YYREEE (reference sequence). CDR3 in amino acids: CASSARTNPNTNEQFF. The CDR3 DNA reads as TGTGCCAGCAGCGCGAGGACTAATCCCAACACCAATGAGCAGTTCTTC.

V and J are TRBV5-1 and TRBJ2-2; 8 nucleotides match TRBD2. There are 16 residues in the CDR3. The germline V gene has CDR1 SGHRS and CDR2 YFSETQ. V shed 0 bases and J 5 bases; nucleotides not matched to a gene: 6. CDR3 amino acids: CASSLAGREGTGELFF. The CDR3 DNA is TGCGCCAGCAGCTTGGCCGGTCGGGAGGGGACCGGGGAGCTGTTTTTT.

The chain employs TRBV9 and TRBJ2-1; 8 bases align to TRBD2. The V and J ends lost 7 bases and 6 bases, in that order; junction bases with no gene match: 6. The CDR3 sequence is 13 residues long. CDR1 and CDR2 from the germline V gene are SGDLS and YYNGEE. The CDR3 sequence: CASAGTRVNEQFF. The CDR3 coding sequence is TGTGCCAGCGCCGGGACTAGGGTCAATGAGCAGTTCTTC.

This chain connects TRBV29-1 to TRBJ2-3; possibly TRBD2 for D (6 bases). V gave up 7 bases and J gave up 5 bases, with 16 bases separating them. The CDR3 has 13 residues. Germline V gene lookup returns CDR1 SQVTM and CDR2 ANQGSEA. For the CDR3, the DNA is TGCAGCGGAGGGACTGAGGGTAAAGATACGCAGTATTTT. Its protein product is CSGGTEGKDTQYF.

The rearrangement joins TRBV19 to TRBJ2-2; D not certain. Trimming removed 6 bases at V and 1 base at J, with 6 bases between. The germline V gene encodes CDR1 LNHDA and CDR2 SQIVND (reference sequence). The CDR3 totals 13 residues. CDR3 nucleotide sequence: TGTGCCAGTAGGCGACAGAACACCGGGGAGCTGTTTTTT. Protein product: CASRRQNTGELFF. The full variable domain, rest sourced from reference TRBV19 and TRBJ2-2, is DGGITQSPKYLFRKEGQNVTLSCEQNLNHDAMYWYRQDPGQGLRLIYYSQIVNDFQKGDIAEGYSVSREKKESFPLTVTSAQKNPTAFYLCASRRQNTGELFFGEGSRLTVL.

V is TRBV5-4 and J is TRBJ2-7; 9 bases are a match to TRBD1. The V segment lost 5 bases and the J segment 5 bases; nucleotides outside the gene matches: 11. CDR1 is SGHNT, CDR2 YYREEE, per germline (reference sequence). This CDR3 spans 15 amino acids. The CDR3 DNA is TGTGCCAGCAGTAGTCCGGGACAGGGTATCCACGAGCAGTACTTC. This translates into CASSSPGQGIHEQYF.

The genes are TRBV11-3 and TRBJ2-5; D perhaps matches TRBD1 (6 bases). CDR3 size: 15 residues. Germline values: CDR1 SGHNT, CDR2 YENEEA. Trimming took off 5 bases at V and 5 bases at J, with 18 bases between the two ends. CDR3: CASSKGHSASETQYF. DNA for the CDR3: TGTGCCAGCAGCAAGGGACACTCTGCATCGGAGACCCAGTACTTC.

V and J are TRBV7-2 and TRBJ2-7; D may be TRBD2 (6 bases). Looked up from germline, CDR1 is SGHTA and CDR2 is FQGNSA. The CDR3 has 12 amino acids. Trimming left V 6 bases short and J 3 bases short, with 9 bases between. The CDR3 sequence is CASRRGGYEQYF. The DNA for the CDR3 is TGTGCCAGCAGGCGGGGTGGCTACGAGCAGTACTTC.

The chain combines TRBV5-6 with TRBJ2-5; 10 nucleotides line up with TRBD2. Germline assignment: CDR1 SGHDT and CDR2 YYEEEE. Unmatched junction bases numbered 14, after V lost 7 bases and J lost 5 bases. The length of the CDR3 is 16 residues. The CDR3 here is CASWLAGAWPDETQYF. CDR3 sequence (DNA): TGTGCCAGCTGGCTAGCGGGGGCCTGGCCGGATGAGACCCAGTACTTC.

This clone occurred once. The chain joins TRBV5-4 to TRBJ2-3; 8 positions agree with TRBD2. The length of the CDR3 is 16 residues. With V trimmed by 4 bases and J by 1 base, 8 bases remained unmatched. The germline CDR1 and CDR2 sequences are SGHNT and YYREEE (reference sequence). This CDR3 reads CASSPASRGGTDTQYF. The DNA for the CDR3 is TGTGCCAGCAGCCCCGCCTCGCGGGGGGGCACAGATACGCAGTATTTT.

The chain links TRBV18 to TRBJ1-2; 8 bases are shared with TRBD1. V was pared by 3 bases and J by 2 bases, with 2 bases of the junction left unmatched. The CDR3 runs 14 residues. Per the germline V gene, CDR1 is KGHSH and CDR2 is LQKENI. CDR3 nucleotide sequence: TGTGCCAGCTCACCTCGACAGGGGAACTATGGCTACACCTTC. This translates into CASSPRQGNYGYTF.

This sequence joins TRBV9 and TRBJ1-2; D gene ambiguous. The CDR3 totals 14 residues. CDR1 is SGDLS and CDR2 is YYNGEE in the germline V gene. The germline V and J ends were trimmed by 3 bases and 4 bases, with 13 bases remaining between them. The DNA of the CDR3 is TGTGCCAGCAGCGAAAGGTCAGACTTCTATGGCTACACCTTC. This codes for CASSERSDFYGYTF.

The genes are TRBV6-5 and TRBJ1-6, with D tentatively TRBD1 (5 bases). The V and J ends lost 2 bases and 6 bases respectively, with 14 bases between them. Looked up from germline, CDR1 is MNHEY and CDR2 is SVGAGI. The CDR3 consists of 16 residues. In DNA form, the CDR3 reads TGTGCCAGCAGTTACCCGGCCTCAGGGCGTAATTCACCCCTCCACTTT. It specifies CASSYPASGRNSPLHF.

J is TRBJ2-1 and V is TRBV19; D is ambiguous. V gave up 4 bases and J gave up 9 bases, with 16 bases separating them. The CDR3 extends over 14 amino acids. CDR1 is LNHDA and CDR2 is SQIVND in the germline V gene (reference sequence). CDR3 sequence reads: CASSKSADMGEQFF. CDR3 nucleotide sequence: TGTGCCAGTAGTAAAAGTGCGGATATGGGTGAGCAGTTCTTC.

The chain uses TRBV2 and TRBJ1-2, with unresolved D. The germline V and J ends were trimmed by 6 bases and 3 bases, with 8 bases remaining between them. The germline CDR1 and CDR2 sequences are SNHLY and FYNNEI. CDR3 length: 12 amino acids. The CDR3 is CASRRTDYGYTF. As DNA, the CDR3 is TGTGCCAGCAGGAGGACTGACTATGGCTACACCTTC.

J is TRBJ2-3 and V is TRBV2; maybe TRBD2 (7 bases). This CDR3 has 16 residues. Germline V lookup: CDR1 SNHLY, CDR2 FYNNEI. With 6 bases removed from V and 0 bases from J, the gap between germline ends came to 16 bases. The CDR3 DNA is TGTGCCAGCAGCGAGGGGGGGGCAAAGAGCACAGATACGCAGTATTTT. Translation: CASSEGGAKSTDTQYF.

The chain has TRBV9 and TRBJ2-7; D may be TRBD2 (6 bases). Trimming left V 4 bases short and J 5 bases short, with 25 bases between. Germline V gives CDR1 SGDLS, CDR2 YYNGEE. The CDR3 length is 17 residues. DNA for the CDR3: TGTGCCAGCAGCCCAGCCATGTCGGCGGGACTCTGGCACGAGCAGTACTTC. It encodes CASSPAMSAGLWHEQYF.